This T cell receptor beta chain comes out of a study of OX40 agonist ivuxolimab in advanced cancers. General study results and limits: In the 0.1 to 3.0 mg/kg range, CD4+ and CD8+ blood T cells had expanded clonally by week 6.

Systemic immunosuppression or a history of autoimmune disease excluded patients. CDR3 length: 14 amino acids. Germline V gene sequence: CDR1 GTSNPN, CDR2 SVGIG (reference sequence). Trimming stripped 7 bases from V and 8 bases from J, with 23 bases between. Produced via immunoSEQ multiplex PCR; TCRdb's table is partial and in-frame only. This table has about 38,000 clones, around 80% appearing once. In regard to this clone: Its antigen is as yet unknown.

This material consisted of CD4+ or CD8+ T cells sorted from blood, taken in a trial of the OX40 agonist ivuxolimab. This TCR was sampled from an adult with an advanced solid tumor such as melanoma, head and neck, liver or kidney cancer. The V gene is TRBV30, the J gene TRBJ1-2; possible D gene TRBD1, 6 bases. CDR3 in amino acids: CASPGVTGLGGYTF. Written as DNA, the CDR3 is TGTGCCTCTCCAGGGGTGACAGGTCTAGGGGGCTACACCTTC.